The 28 T cell receptor beta chains below were found in one sample sequenced in a study of T cells after yellow fever vaccination. MiXCR was run by TCRdb on the 5' RACE reads, yielding one entry per CDR3 protein. The repertoire has some 150,000 distinct CDR3 sequences, 6.6% of them found once; the top ten carry approximately 0.61%. Sequencing used CD4+ T cells sorted from PBMCs, obtained 10 days after the yellow fever booster vaccination. The receptor set was obtained from a man aged 25 to 40 who received the YFV17D yellow fever vaccine.

This clonotype showed up many times. The chain combines TRBV19 with TRBJ2-1; 8 bases map to TRBD2. V trimming: 7 bases; J trimming: 7 bases; junction bases outside the gene matches: 6. Germline-derived CDR1 and CDR2 are LNHDA and SQIVND (reference sequence). CDR3 length: 13 amino acids. CDR3: CASTSGSSNEQFF. The CDR3 coding sequence is TGTGCCAGTACAAGCGGGAGTTCAAATGAGCAGTTCTTC.

V is TRBV20-1 and J is TRBJ1-6, with D tentatively TRBD1 (5 bases). The V gene lost 0 bases and the J gene lost 7 bases, with 13 bases spanning the gap. This CDR3 is built from 15 residues. The V gene's germline CDR1 is DFQATT and CDR2 SNEGSKA (reference sequence). Here the CDR3 DNA reads TGCAGTGCTAGAGATAACCGACAGCAGAATTCACCCCTCCACTTT. Its translation: CSARDNRQQNSPLHF.

This clonotype has a count of ten or more. This chain uses TRBV12-3 or TRBV12-4 with TRBJ2-3; TRBD2 is a possible D gene (6 bases). Trimming shortened V by 5 bases and J by 0 bases, and 9 bases separated the two germline ends. The CDR3 consists of 14 residues. The CDR3 sequence is CASSPGTSTDTQYF. The CDR3 region has the DNA TGTGCCAGCAGTCCTGGGACTAGCACAGATACGCAGTATTTT.

This clonotype was counted at least ten times. The chain uses TRBV11-2 and TRBJ2-1, with TRBD2 matching 9 bases. V was clipped by 6 bases and J by 2 bases; unmatched bases: 5. CDR3 length: 15 amino acids. Germline-derived CDR1 and CDR2 are SGHAT and FQNNGV. The CDR3 loop reads CASRTSSGTYNEQFF. In DNA form, the CDR3 reads TGTGCCAGCAGAACATCTAGCGGGACCTACAATGAGCAGTTCTTC.

As for this clonotype: This sequence may be a read error, since a much larger clone differs from it by one base. CDR3 loop: CVSSQREWGNIQYF. Written as DNA, the CDR3 is TGTGTCAGCAGCCAAAGGGAGTGGGGTAACATTCAGTACTTC. The genes are TRBV3-1 and TRBJ2-4, with a weak D call TRBD2 (5 bases). The CDR3 length is 14 residues. The germline gives CDR1 LGHDT, CDR2 YNNKEL (reference sequence).

This clonotype appeared many times. This chain joins TRBV25-1 and TRBJ2-1, with 7 bases identical to TRBD1. Trimming removed 7 bases from V and 9 bases from J; junction bases left unmatched: 6. The germline CDR1 and CDR2 sequences are MGHDK and SYGVNS. The CDR3 extends over 12 amino acids. The CDR3 loop reads CASKTGWSEQFF. CDR3 DNA: TGTGCCAGCAAGACAGGGTGGAGTGAGCAGTTCTTC. The full variable domain, in which reference TRBV25-1 and TRBJ2-1 provide the parts outside the CDR3, is EADIYQTPRYLVIGTGKKITLECSQTMGHDKMYWYQQDPGMELHLIHYSYGVNSTEKGDLSSESTVSRIRTEHFPLTLESARPSHTSQYLCASKTGWSEQFFGPGTRLTVL.

There are many counts of this clonotype. J is TRBJ2-1 and V is TRBV7-2; D not certain. The CDR3 spans 12 residues. Germline values: CDR1 SGHTA, CDR2 FQGNSA. V was clipped by 4 bases and J by 8 bases, with 9 bases between them. CDR3 bases: TGTGCCAGCAGCTCGTGGACCTATGAGCAGTTCTTC. This gives the protein CASSSWTYEQFF.

There are a few counts of this clonotype. The chain joins TRBV7-2 to TRBJ2-3; 8 bases map to TRBD1. CDR3 length: 15 residues. With V trimmed by 4 bases and J by 5 bases, 8 bases remained unmatched. Germline V gives CDR1 SGHTA, CDR2 FQGNSA. The DNA of the CDR3 is TGTGCCAGCAGCTCCCAGGGGGCAGGTGGAGATACGCAGTATTTT. Residues: CASSSQGAGGDTQYF.

This clonotype has a count of ten or more. The chain links TRBV20-1 to TRBJ2-1, with D unresolved. The V gene's germline CDR1 is DFQATT and CDR2 SNEGSKA (reference sequence). The V end was cut by 3 bases, the J end by 8 bases, with 20 bases between. This CDR3 comprises 15 residues. For the CDR3, the DNA is TGCAGTGCTAGGAGCTTGAAGGCCTCGAGCGATGAGCAGTTCTTC. It encodes CSARSLKASSDEQFF.

Concerning this clonotype itself: Given a much more abundant clone one base away, this may be a read error. The chain recombines TRBV6-1 with TRBJ2-7; D is unclear. Germline lookup yields CDR1 MNHNS and CDR2 SASEGT. Trimming cost V 7 bases and J 2 bases, with 12 bases left between them. This CDR3 spans 13 amino acids. The CDR3 reads CASKIDTPYEQYF. In nucleotides, the CDR3 is TGTGCCAGCAAAATCGATACACCCTACGAGCAGTACTTC.

This clonotype was recorded many times. The chain couples TRBV7-2 to TRBJ2-5, with 10 positions matching TRBD2. The CDR3 has 16 amino acids. The V gene end was trimmed by 1 base and the J gene end by 2 bases; junction bases not matched to a gene: 4. CDR1 and CDR2 from the germline V gene are SGHTA and FQGNSA. The CDR3 reads CASSLGTSGKQETQYF. The CDR3 DNA follows: TGTGCCAGCAGCTTAGGGACTAGCGGAAAACAAGAGACCCAGTACTTC.

This clonotype was counted ten times or more. This chain joins TRBV10-2 and TRBJ2-3; 11 bases match TRBD2. Germline lookup yields CDR1 WSHSY and CDR2 SAAADI. The ends lost 5 bases at V and 3 bases at J; junction bases unmatched: 1. The CDR3 loop spans 14 amino acids. The CDR3 region is CASSPSGRTDTQYF. In DNA form, the CDR3 reads TGCGCCAGCAGTCCTAGCGGGAGGACAGATACGCAGTATTTT.

This clonotype appeared many times. The V gene is TRBV7-8, the J gene TRBJ2-5, with a tentative D call TRBD2 (7 bases). The V end lost 1 base, the J end lost 4 bases, and 13 bases lay between the germline ends. The CDR3 loop spans 15 amino acids. Germline values: CDR1 SGHVS, CDR2 FQNEAQ. This CDR3 is CASSLDRGEGETQYF. CDR3 sequence (DNA): TGTGCCAGCAGCTTAGATAGGGGGGAGGGAGAGACCCAGTACTTC.

Only a few counts were recorded for this clonotype. The chain couples TRBV20-1 to TRBJ2-7, with TRBD1 identical over 8 bases. V was pared by 7 bases and J by 1 base, with 9 bases of the junction left unmatched. Germline lookup yields CDR1 DFQATT and CDR2 SNEGSKA (reference sequence). The CDR3 sequence is 14 residues long. The CDR3 coding sequence is TGCAGTGGGGCGAGACAGGGGAGGTCCTACGAGCAGTACTTC. Translation: CSGARQGRSYEQYF.

In this sample, this clonotype turned up many times. V is TRBV7-9 and J is TRBJ2-7; no clear D gene. V lost 6 bases and J lost 1, with 22 bases in between. The germline CDR1 and CDR2 sequences are SEHNR and FQNEAQ (reference sequence). The CDR3 length is 17 residues. The CDR3 loop reads CASRPLPSQTFSYEQYF. The CDR3 DNA is TGTGCCAGCAGGCCCCTCCCGAGTCAAACCTTTTCCTACGAGCAGTACTTC.

Many counts were recorded for this clonotype. The rearrangement links TRBV5-6 to TRBJ2-1; 8 nucleotides align to TRBD1. The V gene end was trimmed by 7 bases and the J gene end by 9 bases; junction bases not matched to a gene: 9. Germline lookup yields CDR1 SGHDT and CDR2 YYEEEE. The CDR3 totals 13 residues. The CDR3 sequence is CASDSRQGAEQFF. The CDR3 region has the DNA TGTGCCAGCGATAGTCGGCAGGGGGCTGAGCAGTTCTTC.

At least ten counts were recorded for this clonotype. The CDR3 is CASSLFANNEQFF. The CDR3 coding sequence is TGTGCCAGCAGTTTATTTGCGAACAATGAGCAGTTCTTC. The chain employs TRBV12-3 or TRBV12-4 and TRBJ2-1; D not resolved. This CDR3 has 13 amino acids. Deletions cut 2 bases from V and 5 bases from J, with 7 bases between.

Many counts were recorded for this clonotype. This chain joins TRBV5-1 and TRBJ2-3; the D gene is possibly TRBD1 (6 bases). The CDR3 length is 15 residues. CDR1 and CDR2 (germline): SGHRS, YFSETQ. Trimming pared 0 bases from V and 0 bases from J, leaving 8 bases between. The CDR3 reads CASSLAGHSTDTQYF. CDR3 sequence (DNA): TGCGCCAGCAGCTTGGCGGGACATAGCACAGATACGCAGTATTTT.

There are many counts of this clonotype. The CDR3 loop is CSARESGSEKLFF. CDR3 nucleotides: TGCAGTGCTAGAGAATCGGGGAGTGAAAAACTGTTTTTT. The J gene is TRBJ1-4, the V gene TRBV20-1; D is undetermined. The V end lost 0 bases, the J end lost 7 bases, and 9 bases lay between the germline ends. CDR1 is DFQATT, CDR2 SNEGSKA, per germline (reference sequence). The CDR3 has 13 residues.

This clonotype was observed many times. The chain's CDR3 is CASTPGLAGNSYEQYF. The CDR3 DNA reads as TGTGCCAGCACCCCGGGACTAGCGGGGAACTCCTACGAGCAGTACTTC. This chain uses TRBV6-1 with TRBJ2-7; 13 nucleotides line up with TRBD2. Trimming at V came to 7 bases and at J to 0 bases, leaving 6 bases not matched to a gene. This CDR3 has 16 amino acids. Germline V gene data show CDR1 as MNHNS and CDR2 as SASEGT.

This clonotype was picked up many times. This sequence joins TRBV4-2 and TRBJ2-7; 9 bases are shared with TRBD1. The CDR3 contains 13 residues. V was pared by 8 bases and J by 1 base, with 3 bases of the junction left unmatched. CDR1 and CDR2 from the germline V gene are LGHNA and YNFKEQ. The CDR3 nucleotides are TGTGCCAGCTCCGGACAGGGGTCCTACGAGCAGTACTTC. This gives the protein CASSGQGSYEQYF.

Many counts were recorded for this clonotype. V and J are TRBV20-1 and TRBJ2-7; D is uncertain. This CDR3 is built from 14 residues. Trimming removed 1 base at V and 4 bases at J, with 14 bases between. Germline-derived CDR1 and CDR2 are DFQATT and SNEGSKA (reference sequence). CDR3 nucleotides: TGCAGTGCTAGAGGGGGTGCTAAGTATTACGAGCAGTACTTC. Its protein is CSARGGAKYYEQYF.

This clonotype showed up many times. V gene TRBV14 combines with J gene TRBJ2-1, with 12 bases matching TRBD2. CDR3 length: 17 residues. Germline CDR1 SGHDN, CDR2 FVKESK. The J segment lost 7 bases and the V segment lost 5 bases, leaving 12 bases of the junction unmatched. Here the CDR3 DNA reads TGTGCCAGCAGCTCCCGACAGACTAGCGGGAGTAAGAATGAGCAGTTCTTC. Its protein product is CASSSRQTSGSKNEQFF.

This clonotype has ten or more counts. The chain has TRBV20-1 and TRBJ2-7, with D unclear. The germline CDR1 and CDR2 sequences are DFQATT and SNEGSKA (reference sequence). V was cut by 1 base and J by 0 bases, with 10 bases left in between. This CDR3 has 14 amino acids. This chain's CDR3 is CSARAAASSYEQYF. DNA of the CDR3: TGCAGTGCTAGAGCTGCGGCCTCCTCCTACGAGCAGTACTTC.

This clonotype was seen ten or more times. The chain employs TRBV12-3 or TRBV12-4 and TRBJ2-5; TRBD2 agrees at 10 bases. This CDR3 has 16 amino acids. V lost 6 bases, J lost 5 bases, and 12 bases stayed unmatched. For the CDR3, the DNA is TGTGCCAGCAGATACCTCCTTCTAGCGGGAGTGGAGACCCAGTACTTC. Its protein product is CASRYLLLAGVETQYF.

This clonotype has a count of ten or more. The V call is TRBV20-1, the J call TRBJ2-3; possibly TRBD1 for D (6 bases). The V gene's germline CDR1 is DFQATT and CDR2 SNEGSKA (reference sequence). The germline V and J ends were trimmed by 4 bases and 2 bases, with 10 bases remaining between them. The CDR3 loop spans 13 amino acids. DNA for the CDR3: TGCAGTGCTATACAGGGTACCACAGATACGCAGTATTTT. It yields the protein CSAIQGTTDTQYF.

This clonotype has ten or more counts. J is TRBJ2-7 and V is TRBV5-1; perhaps TRBD1 as D (6 bases). CDR1 and CDR2 (germline): SGHRS, YFSETQ. The length of the CDR3 is 14 residues. V was pared by 4 bases and J by 3 bases, with 14 bases between. For the CDR3, the DNA is TGCGCCAGCAGCCGGGACACAACAGACTACGAGCAGTACTTC. It specifies CASSRDTTDYEQYF.

The chain carries TRBV6-2 or TRBV6-3 and TRBJ2-7; TRBD2 might be the D (5 bases). From germline, CDR1 is MNHEY and CDR2 SVGEGT. V was shortened by 4 bases and J by 2 bases, with 9 bases between the two germline ends. This CDR3 is 13 amino acids long. In DNA form, the CDR3 reads TGTGCCAGCAGTTTTAAGAGGGCCTACGAGCAGTACTTC. It specifies CASSFKRAYEQYF.